Presented here are 29 T cell receptor beta chains from one specimen sequenced in a study of blood T cell repertoires in COVID-19. Assay: immunoSEQ multiplex PCR; the TCRdb copy retains only in-frame clones and omits some. This table holds more than 450,000 clones, about nine tenths found once. Source material: PBMCs or T cells enriched from blood (not recorded which). The receptors were sampled from a woman between 18 and 29 years old who had recovered from COVID-19.

The V call is TRBV5-1, the J call TRBJ1-1, with 7 bases identical to TRBD1. V trimming: 3 bases; J trimming: 0 bases; junction bases outside the gene matches: 8. This CDR3 comprises 16 residues. Germline V gene sequence: CDR1 SGHRS, CDR2 YFSETQ. The CDR3 here is CASSSRTGLMNTEAFF. In DNA, the CDR3 is TGCGCCAGCAGCTCAAGGACAGGACTCATGAACACTGAAGCTTTCTTT.

This rearrangement joins TRBV29-1 to TRBJ2-5, with 8 bases that match TRBD1. Germline values: CDR1 SQVTM, CDR2 ANQGSEA. This CDR3 region has 12 residues. With V trimmed by 4 bases and J by 5 bases, 3 bases remained unmatched. Here the CDR3 reads CSVARQGETQYF. In DNA, the CDR3 is TGCAGCGTTGCAAGACAGGGGGAGACCCAGTACTTC.

This clone has only one observation. J is TRBJ2-2 and V is TRBV24-1; 7 positions agree with TRBD1. Unmatched junction bases numbered 3, after V lost 4 bases and J lost 2 bases. Germline V gene sequence: CDR1 KGHDR, CDR2 SFDVKD. There are 15 residues in the CDR3. The CDR3 bases are TGTGCCACCAGTGACACAGGGGATAACACCGGGGAGCTGTTTTTT. Protein sequence: CATSDTGDNTGELFF.

The chain carries TRBV5-1 and TRBJ2-7, with 7 bases fitting TRBD2. J gave up 4 bases and V 5 bases, and 9 bases lay outside the gene matches. This CDR3 has 14 residues. The germline CDR1 and CDR2 sequences are SGHRS and YFSETQ. The CDR3 DNA follows: TGCGCCAGCAGACCCTTGGGGGGGGAATACGAGCAGTACTTC. Its translation: CASRPLGGEYEQYF.

This sequence joins TRBV11-2 and TRBJ1-3; D uncertain. The ends were cut back, 4 bases at V and 0 bases at J, with 7 bases in the middle. This CDR3 is built from 14 residues. Germline CDR1 SGHAT, CDR2 FQNNGV. CDR3 in DNA: TGTGCCAGCAGCTGGGCAGGCTCTGGAAACACCATATATTTT. Its translation: CASSWAGSGNTIYF.

The rearrangement joins TRBV19 to TRBJ2-3; the D gene is possibly TRBD1 (6 bases). The V and J ends lost 2 bases and 6 bases respectively, with 9 bases between them. Germline CDR1 LNHDA, CDR2 SQIVND (reference sequence). The CDR3 loop spans 13 amino acids. CDR3 in amino acids: CASSIQGRDTQYF. Written as DNA, the CDR3 is TGTGCCAGTAGTATACAGGGGCGTGATACGCAGTATTTT. Full variable domain (rest looked up from reference TRBV19 and TRBJ2-3): DGGITQSPKYLFRKEGQNVTLSCEQNLNHDAMYWYRQDPGQGLRLIYYSQIVNDFQKGDIAEGYSVSREKKESFPLTVTSAQKNPTAFYLCASSIQGRDTQYFGPGTRLTVL.

The V call is TRBV29-1, the J call TRBJ1-1; 9 bases match TRBD1. Germline V CDR1 and CDR2: SQVTM, ANQGSEA. Trimming cost V 4 bases and J 1 base; bases outside gene matches: 4. The CDR3 runs 14 residues. The CDR3 spells CSVGGQGPNTEAFF. The CDR3 DNA sequence: TGCAGCGTTGGGGGACAGGGTCCGAACACTGAAGCTTTCTTT.

This clone was seen just once. This chain links TRBV30 with TRBJ1-2; no reliable D call. This CDR3 is built from 12 residues. Germline CDR1 is GTSNPN and CDR2 is SVGIG (reference sequence). V was shortened by 0 bases and J by 4 bases, with 6 bases between the two germline ends. The CDR3 region has the DNA TGTGCCTGGAGTGTATCCGGCTATGGCTACACCTTC. Translating gives CAWSVSGYGYTF.

V is TRBV29-1 and J is TRBJ2-2; TRBD2 matches 7 bases. Germline V CDR1 and CDR2: SQVTM, ANQGSEA. Trimming removed 4 bases from V and 4 bases from J; junction bases left unmatched: 12. This CDR3 contains 16 residues. CDR3 residues: CSVGSRSGVITGELFF. CDR3 coding DNA: TGCAGCGTTGGGTCCAGGAGCGGGGTTATCACCGGGGAGCTGTTTTTT.

This chain links TRBV19 with TRBJ2-3, with D possibly being TRBD2 (5 bases). This CDR3 is built from 14 residues. Trimming cost V 8 bases and J 6 bases, with 18 bases left between them. Germline CDR1 is LNHDA and CDR2 is SQIVND (reference sequence). The CDR3 DNA reads TGTGCCAGTGGCGGTATGGGGAGTCGGGATACGCAGTATTTT. It specifies CASGGMGSRDTQYF.

The chain employs TRBV12-5 and TRBJ2-7; D may be TRBD1 (6 bases). V was clipped by 2 bases and J by 6 bases, with 11 bases between them. The CDR3 covers 13 residues. Germline V lookup: CDR1 LGHNT, CDR2 FRNRAP. CDR3 nucleotides: TGTGCTAGTGGTTTGACAGGGAACGGCGAGCAGTACTTC. As protein: CASGLTGNGEQYF.

Comments on this clone: Within the sample, other DNA sequences also encode this same CDR3. The rearrangement uses TRBV3-1 (or the pseudogene TRBV3-2) and TRBJ2-7, with TRBD2 matching 7 bases. This CDR3 has 14 amino acids. Germline loops: CDR1 LGHDT, CDR2 YNNKEL (reference sequence). The V and J ends lost 4 bases and 0 bases, in that order; junction bases with no gene match: 3. In DNA, the CDR3 is TGTGCCAGCAGCCCCCAGCGGGGCTCCTACGAGCAGTACTTC. Its translation is CASSPQRGSYEQYF.

The genes are TRBV30 and TRBJ1-2; D is uncertain. Germline CDR1 GTSNPN, CDR2 SVGIG (reference sequence). The CDR3 has 10 amino acids. V dropped 5 bases and J dropped 4 bases, with 5 bases sitting between them. This CDR3 reads CAWDGYGYTF. CDR3 DNA sequence: TGTGCCTGGGACGGCTATGGCTACACCTTC.

The gene calls are TRBV2 and TRBJ2-7; 11 nucleotides match TRBD1. J was trimmed by 4 bases and V by 7 bases; bases with no gene match: 3. This CDR3 has 13 residues. CDR1 is SNHLY and CDR2 is FYNNEI in the germline V gene. This CDR3 reads CASMGQGGYEQYF. The CDR3 coding sequence is TGTGCCAGCATGGGACAGGGGGGGTACGAGCAGTACTTC.

The rearrangement uses TRBV15 and TRBJ1-4; D is ambiguous. Germline V lookup: CDR1 LNHNV, CDR2 YYDKDF (reference sequence). The germline V and J ends were trimmed by 4 bases and 7 bases, with 13 bases remaining between them. This CDR3 spans 14 amino acids. CDR3 DNA sequence: TGTGCCACCAGCAAACGGGATGTGGGTGAAAAACTGTTTTTT. Its protein is CATSKRDVGEKLFF.

Only a few counts were recorded for this clone. The V gene is TRBV2, the J gene TRBJ1-1; D unclear. Trimming took off 9 bases at V and 3 bases at J, with 17 bases between the two ends. Germline values: CDR1 SNHLY, CDR2 FYNNEI. CDR3 length: 14 amino acids. The CDR3 protein is CARGATTGYTEAFF. As DNA, the CDR3 is TGTGCCAGGGGTGCGACAACGGGGTACACTGAAGCTTTCTTT.

The chain combines TRBV30 with TRBJ1-2, with D maybe TRBD1 (5 bases). CDR1 and CDR2 (germline): GTSNPN, SVGIG (reference sequence). Trimming removed 4 bases from V and 3 bases from J, with 15 bases in between. The CDR3 has 14 amino acids. The CDR3 DNA follows: TGTGCCTGGATGCCCGACAGCGCATACTATGGCTACACCTTC. Amino acids: CAWMPDSAYYGYTF.

This sequence joins TRBV24-1 and TRBJ1-5, with TRBD1 matching over 7 bases. CDR1 is KGHDR and CDR2 is SFDVKD in the germline V gene. The junction had 0 bases not matched to a gene; V was cut back by 4 bases and J by 4 bases. This CDR3 spans 13 amino acids. The CDR3 coding sequence is TGTGCCACCAGTGAGACAGGGAATCAGCCCCAGCATTTT. It is translated as CATSETGNQPQHF.

In nucleotides, the CDR3 is TGTGCCAGCAGGGGAGGCGGGGACGGGGAGCAGCCCCAGCATTTT. This codes for CASRGGGDGEQPQHF. The chain recombines TRBV6-5 with TRBJ1-5, with TRBD1 as a possible D gene (5 bases). The germline V gene encodes CDR1 MNHEY and CDR2 SVGAGI. V was trimmed by 6 bases and J by 7 bases, leaving 19 bases between them. The CDR3 loop spans 15 amino acids.

V gene TRBV19 combines with J gene TRBJ2-3, with D tentatively TRBD2 (6 bases). Trimming took 6 bases from V and 5 from J, leaving 18 bases between them. Germline CDR1 is LNHDA and CDR2 is SQIVND (reference sequence). The CDR3 is made up of 15 amino acids. The CDR3 here is CASSLGPGVGDTQYF. In nucleotides, the CDR3 is TGTGCCAGTAGCCTAGGTCCGGGGGTGGGAGATACGCAGTATTTT.

V and J are TRBV9 and TRBJ1-4; unclear D gene. The CDR3 length is 15 residues. Germline CDR1 is SGDLS and CDR2 is YYNGEE. The V and J ends lost 4 bases and 8 bases respectively, with 18 bases between them. CDR3 bases: TGTGCCAGCAGCCCCCGGCGGGCAGGAGAGGAAAAACTGTTTTTT. It specifies CASSPRRAGEEKLFF.

The chain couples TRBV27 to TRBJ1-1, with 7 bases fitting TRBD1. From germline, CDR1 is MNHEY and CDR2 SMNVEV (reference sequence). There are 15 residues in the CDR3. V lost 5 bases, J lost 5 bases, and 11 bases stayed unmatched. The chain's CDR3 is CASSPRQGSRTEAFF. The CDR3 DNA reads TGTGCCAGCAGTCCCCGACAGGGAAGTCGAACTGAAGCTTTCTTT.

The genes are TRBV29-1 and TRBJ1-4; tentatively, D is TRBD1 (5 bases). This CDR3 is 14 amino acids long. Trimming removed 5 bases from V and 8 bases from J, with 18 bases in between. Per germline, CDR1 SQVTM and CDR2 ANQGSEA. This chain's CDR3 is CSVSPNSGNEKLFF. The CDR3 coding sequence is TGCAGCGTTTCCCCCAATTCAGGGAACGAAAAACTGTTTTTT.

This clone was seen a handful of times. This chain links TRBV4-1 with TRBJ2-7; 8 bases match TRBD1. The CDR3 spans 15 residues. Germline values: CDR1 MGHRA, CDR2 YSYEKL. The V gene end was trimmed by 0 bases and the J gene end by 4 bases; junction bases not matched to a gene: 5. CDR3 protein: CASSQETGATYEQYF. The DNA for the CDR3 is TGCGCCAGCAGCCAAGAGACAGGGGCCACTTACGAGCAGTACTTC.

The count of this clone is one. The gene calls are TRBV3-1 (or the pseudogene TRBV3-2) and TRBJ2-2, with D maybe TRBD2 (6 bases). Trimming pared 0 bases from V and 3 bases from J, leaving 8 bases between. CDR1 is LGHDT, CDR2 YNNKEL, per germline (reference sequence). This CDR3 has 15 residues. CDR3: CASSQDGGYTGELFF. CDR3 nucleotides: TGTGCCAGCAGCCAAGATGGAGGGTACACCGGGGAGCTGTTTTTT.

The gene calls are TRBV2 and TRBJ1-2; D may be TRBD1 (5 bases). The V end was cut by 3 bases, the J end by 0 bases, with 14 bases between. The CDR3 loop spans 16 amino acids. CDR1 is SNHLY, CDR2 FYNNEI, per germline. The CDR3 here is CASSDPPGVSNYGYTF. CDR3 nucleotide sequence: TGTGCCAGCAGTGATCCCCCGGGGGTCTCTAACTATGGCTACACCTTC.

This rearrangement joins TRBV4-1 to TRBJ2-7; D is ambiguous. V lost 4 bases to trimming and J lost 0 bases, with 22 bases between them. This CDR3 is built from 18 residues. CDR1 is MGHRA, CDR2 YSYEKL, per germline. In nucleotides, the CDR3 is TGCGCCAGCAGCCCACGAGAGAGAGACTCAAGCCTCTCCTACGAGCAGTACTTC. It yields the protein CASSPRERDSSLSYEQYF.

This clone was picked up a small number of times. The chain uses TRBV7-9 and TRBJ1-1; TRBD1 agrees at 7 bases. The V gene end was trimmed by 4 bases and the J gene end by 5 bases; junction bases not matched to a gene: 7. Germline loops: CDR1 SEHNR, CDR2 FQNEAQ (reference sequence). The CDR3 runs 14 residues. The CDR3 here is CASSSRGKGTEAFF. CDR3 nucleotide sequence: TGTGCCAGCAGCTCCAGGGGGAAAGGTACTGAAGCTTTCTTT.

J is TRBJ1-5 and V is TRBV30; the D is unclear. The germline gives CDR1 GTSNPN, CDR2 SVGIG (reference sequence). V lost 0 bases, J lost 4 bases, and 10 bases lay in between. This CDR3 region has 14 residues. The CDR3 sequence: CAWSVGSLNQPQHF. The CDR3 DNA reads as TGTGCCTGGAGTGTAGGGAGCCTTAATCAGCCCCAGCATTTT.